This record looks at one T cell receptor beta chain sequence and its context. The antigen remains unidentified. cDNA synthesis used the whole RNA isolate, giving expressed TCRB sequences. TCRdb keeps only in-frame clones here, not all; method: immunoSEQ multiplex PCR. Of hundreds of thousands of clones in the sample, roughly 13% were seen once. This entry belongs to a study of beta chain features in type 1 diabetes. Looked up from germline, CDR1 is MNHEY and CDR2 is SMNVEV (reference sequence). V lost 1 base and J lost 3, with 7 bases in between. This CDR3 comprises 13 residues. Findings and limits, study-wide: The similarity of naive, central memory and Treg TCRB repertoires appeared greater among patients than among healthy donors. Resolution of whether HLA type affects TCRB rearrangement was not achieved here. Highly expressing activated T cells could be over-counted with a cDNA template. At VDJ recombination sites, type 1 diabetes patients had fewer insertions and more deleted nucleotides. Moderate yet significant TCRB CDR3 shortening was seen in Type 1 diabetes patients in all four CD4+ subsets.

Sequenced material: naive CD4+ T cells from blood. This sequence originates from a man aged 18-30 years with type 1 diabetes. V usage is TRBV27 and J usage is TRBJ2-7; D possibly corresponds to TRBD2 (5 bases). CDR3 sequence: CASSLLLDYEQYF. The CDR3 coding sequence is TGTGCCAGCAGTTTATTACTAGACTACGAGCAGTACTTC.